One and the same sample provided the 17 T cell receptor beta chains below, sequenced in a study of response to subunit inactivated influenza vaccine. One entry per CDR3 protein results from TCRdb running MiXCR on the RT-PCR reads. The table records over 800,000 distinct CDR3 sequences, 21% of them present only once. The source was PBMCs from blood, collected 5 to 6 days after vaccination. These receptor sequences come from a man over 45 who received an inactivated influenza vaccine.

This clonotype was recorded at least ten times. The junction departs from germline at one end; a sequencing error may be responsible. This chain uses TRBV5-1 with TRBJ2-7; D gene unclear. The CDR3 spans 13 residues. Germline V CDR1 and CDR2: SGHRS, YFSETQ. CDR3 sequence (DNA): TGTGCCAGCAGTTACGGGCAGTCCTACGAGCAGTACTTC. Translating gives CASSYGQSYEQYF.

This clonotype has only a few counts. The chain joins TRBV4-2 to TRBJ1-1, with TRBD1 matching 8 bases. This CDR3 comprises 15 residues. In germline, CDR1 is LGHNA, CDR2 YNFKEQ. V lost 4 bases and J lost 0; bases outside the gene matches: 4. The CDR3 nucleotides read TGTGCCAGCAGCCTTGGACAGGGTGTGAACACTGAAGCTTTCTTT. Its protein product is CASSLGQGVNTEAFF.

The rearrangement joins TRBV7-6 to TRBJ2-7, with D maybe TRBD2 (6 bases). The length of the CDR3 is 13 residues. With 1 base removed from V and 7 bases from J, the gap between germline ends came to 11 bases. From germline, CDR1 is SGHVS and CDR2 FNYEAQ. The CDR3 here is CASSLGGGREQYF. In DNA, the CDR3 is TGTGCCAGCAGCTTAGGCGGAGGGAGGGAGCAGTACTTC.

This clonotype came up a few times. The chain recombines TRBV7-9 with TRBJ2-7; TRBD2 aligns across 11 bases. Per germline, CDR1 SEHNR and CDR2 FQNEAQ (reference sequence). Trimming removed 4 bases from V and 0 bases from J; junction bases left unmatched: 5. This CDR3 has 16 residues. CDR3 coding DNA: TGTGCCAGCAGCTCCACTAGCGGGAGAATCTCCTACGAGCAGTACTTC. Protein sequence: CASSSTSGRISYEQYF.

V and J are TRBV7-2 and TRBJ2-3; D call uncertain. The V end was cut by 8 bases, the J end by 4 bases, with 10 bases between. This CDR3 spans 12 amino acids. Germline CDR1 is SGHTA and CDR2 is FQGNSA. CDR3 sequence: CASGRWADTQYF. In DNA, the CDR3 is TGTGCCAGCGGTCGCTGGGCAGATACGCAGTATTTT.

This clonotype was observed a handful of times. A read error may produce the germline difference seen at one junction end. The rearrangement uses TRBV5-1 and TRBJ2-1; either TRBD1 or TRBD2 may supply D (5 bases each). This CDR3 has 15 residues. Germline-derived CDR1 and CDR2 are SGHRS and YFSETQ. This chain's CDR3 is CASSLDGVTAVGLWF. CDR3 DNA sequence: TGCGCCAGCAGCTTGGACGGGGTGACCGCCGTGGGGCTGTGGTTC.

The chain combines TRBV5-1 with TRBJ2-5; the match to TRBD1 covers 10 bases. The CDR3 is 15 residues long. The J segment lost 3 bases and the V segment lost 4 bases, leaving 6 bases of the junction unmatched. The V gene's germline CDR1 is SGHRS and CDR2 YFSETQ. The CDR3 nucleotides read TGCGCCAGCAGCCAAATGGGGACAGGGGAAGAGACCCAGTACTTC. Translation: CASSQMGTGEETQYF.

The DNA of the CDR3 is TGTGCCAGTAGCGGGACAGGGATCACTGAAGCTTTCTTT. It specifies CASSGTGITEAFF. The chain recombines TRBV19 with TRBJ1-1; TRBD1 aligns across 9 bases. CDR1 and CDR2 from the germline V gene are LNHDA and SQIVND (reference sequence). After removal of 6 bases from V and 4 bases from J, the junction contained 3 bases not matched to a gene. This CDR3 comprises 13 residues.

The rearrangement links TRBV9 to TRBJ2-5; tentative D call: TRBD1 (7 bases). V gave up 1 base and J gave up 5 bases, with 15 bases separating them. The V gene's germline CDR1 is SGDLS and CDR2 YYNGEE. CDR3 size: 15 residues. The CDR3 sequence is CASSVQGGSWETQYF. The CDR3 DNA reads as TGTGCCAGCAGCGTACAGGGGGGATCCTGGGAGACCCAGTACTTC.

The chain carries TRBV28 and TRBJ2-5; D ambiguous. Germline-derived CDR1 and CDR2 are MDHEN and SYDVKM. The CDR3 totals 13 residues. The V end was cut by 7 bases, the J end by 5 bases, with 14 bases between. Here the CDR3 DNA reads TGTGCCAGCACCGCCGCCCAGTGGGAGACCCAGTACTTC. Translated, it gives CASTAAQWETQYF. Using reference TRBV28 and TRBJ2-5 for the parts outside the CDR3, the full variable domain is DVKVTQSSRYLVKRTGEKVFLECVQDMDHENMFWYRQDPGLGLRLIYFSYDVKMKEKGDIPEGYSVSREKKERFSLILESASTNQTSMYLCASTAAQWETQYFGPGTRLLVL.

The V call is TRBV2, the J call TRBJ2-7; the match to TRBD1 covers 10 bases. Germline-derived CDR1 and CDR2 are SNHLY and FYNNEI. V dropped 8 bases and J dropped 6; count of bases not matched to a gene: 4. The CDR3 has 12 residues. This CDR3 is CASGDRGTEQYF. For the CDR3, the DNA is TGTGCCAGCGGGGACAGGGGTACCGAGCAGTACTTC.

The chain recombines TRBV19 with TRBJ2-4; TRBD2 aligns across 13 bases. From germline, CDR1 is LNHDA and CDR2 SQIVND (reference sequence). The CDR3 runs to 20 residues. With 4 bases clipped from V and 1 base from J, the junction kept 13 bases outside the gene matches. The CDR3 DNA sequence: TGTGCCAGTAGTACCGGACTAGCGGGAGCCCAAAAGCGGGCCAAAAACATTCAGTACTTC. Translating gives CASSTGLAGAQKRAKNIQYF. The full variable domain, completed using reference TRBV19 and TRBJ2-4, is DGGITQSPKYLFRKEGQNVTLSCEQNLNHDAMYWYRQDPGQGLRLIYYSQIVNDFQKGDIAEGYSVSREKKESFPLTVTSAQKNPTAFYLCASSTGLAGAQKRAKNIQYFGAGTRLSVL.

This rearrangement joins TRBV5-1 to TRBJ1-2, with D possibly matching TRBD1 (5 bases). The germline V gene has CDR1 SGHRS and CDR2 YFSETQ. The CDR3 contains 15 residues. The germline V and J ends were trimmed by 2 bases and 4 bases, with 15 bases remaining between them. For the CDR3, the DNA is TGCGCCAGCAGCTTACTCGTCGGGGGTATCTATGGCTACACCTTC. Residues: CASSLLVGGIYGYTF.

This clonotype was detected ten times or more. The CDR3 loop is CASSRSGTNTGELFF. CDR3 bases: TGTGCCAGCAGCCGGAGCGGGACTAACACCGGGGAGCTGTTTTTT. This chain uses TRBV12-3 or TRBV12-4 with TRBJ2-2, with 7 positions matching TRBD2. V dropped 6 bases and J dropped 2; count of bases not matched to a gene: 6. The CDR3 has 15 amino acids.

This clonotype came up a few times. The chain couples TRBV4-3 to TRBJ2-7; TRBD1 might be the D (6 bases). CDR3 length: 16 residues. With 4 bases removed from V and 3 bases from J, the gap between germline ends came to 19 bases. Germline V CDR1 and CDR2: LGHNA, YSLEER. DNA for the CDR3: TGCGCCAGCAGCCCAACACTCGGACAGCTTGACTACGAGCAGTACTTC. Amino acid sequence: CASSPTLGQLDYEQYF.

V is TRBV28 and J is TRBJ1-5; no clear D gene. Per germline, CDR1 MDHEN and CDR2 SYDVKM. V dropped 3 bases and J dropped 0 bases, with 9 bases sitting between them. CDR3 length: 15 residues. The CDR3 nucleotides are TGTGCCAGCAGTTTGGTCCCCAATAGCAATCAGCCCCAGCATTTT. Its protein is CASSLVPNSNQPQHF.

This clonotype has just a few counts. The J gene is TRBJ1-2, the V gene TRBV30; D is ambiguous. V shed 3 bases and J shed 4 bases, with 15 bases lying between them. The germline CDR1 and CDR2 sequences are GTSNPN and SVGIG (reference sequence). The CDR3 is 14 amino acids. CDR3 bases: TGTGCCTGGAGCGTGGATAATTTGGGCTATGGCTACACCTTC. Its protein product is CAWSVDNLGYGYTF.